This is a list of T cell receptor beta chains from one sample in a study of sequential checkpoint blockade in melanoma. Sequencing was performed with immunoSEQ multiplex PCR; in TCRdb, only in-frame clones are kept and a portion is missing. The sample contains fewer than 5,500 clones, more than 15% of which appear only once. The material was tumor tissue (inferred from file names), obtained from a patient given nivolumab and ipilimumab in sequence. These receptors were obtained from a human donor with melanoma. Both conserved end residues are part of each CDR3. Each record gives: D gene, J gene, clone size, V gene, CDR3 DNA, CDR3 protein. The D gene is left open where the match is weak. Only part of the rows carry a size: once, few, many, or a class if the clone is expanded.

>-|TRBJ2-7|-|TRBV6-4
TGTGCCATCAGTGGGAGGACGGGGGACTCCTACGAGCAGTACTTC
CAISGRTGDSYEQYF
>TRBD1|TRBJ1-1|-|TRBV6-8
TGTGCCAGCCGCGCAGGGGGCATGGCTGAAGCTTTCTTT
CASRAGGMAEAFF
>-|TRBJ2-3|few|TRBV6-8
TGTGCCAGCAGTTTATGGCCCGACACAGATACGCAGTATTTT
CASSLWPDTDTQYF
>-|TRBJ1-2|-|TRBV29-1
TGCAGCGTTGAAACGGGAACAGCCTATGGCTACACCTTC
CSVETGTAYGYTF
>TRBD2|TRBJ2-1|-|TRBV11-3
TGTGCCAGCAGTCAAGTGCCCCCAAGCGGGGATGAGCAGTTCTTC
CASSQVPPSGDEQFF
>TRBD1|TRBJ2-7|-|TRBV11-3
TGTGCCAGCAGCTTATTTTACGGCGGGACAGGGGCTGGCGAGCAGTACTTC
CASSLFYGGTGAGEQYF
>-|TRBJ2-5|-|TRBV6-1
TGTGCCAGCAGTGAAGTGCAGGGTATAGAGACCCAGTACTTC
CASSEVQGIETQYF
>TRBD2|TRBJ2-1|medium-sized|TRBV6-8
TGTGCCAGCTCCCCTCGGGAGGGGGGAACCTCAAGCTACAATGAGCAGTTCTTC
CASSPREGGTSSYNEQFF
>-|TRBJ2-1|few|TRBV6-8
TGTGCCAGCAGTTACTCGTTATCCCCGGGACAATACAGTGAGCAGTTCTTC
CASSYSLSPGQYSEQFF
>TRBD1|TRBJ1-3|-|TRBV5-1
TGCGCCAGCAGCGGGGGACAGGCAAGCTCTGGAAACACCATATATTTT
CASSGGQASSGNTIYF
>-|TRBJ1-5|few|TRBV9
TGTGCCAGCAGCGTAGACGGGGGGCTCAGCAATCAGCCCCAGCATTTT
CASSVDGGLSNQPQHF
>-|TRBJ1-5|medium-sized|TRBV11-3
TGTGCCAGCAGCTTAATGACGGGGGATAGCAATCAGCCCCAGCATTTT
CASSLMTGDSNQPQHF
>-|TRBJ2-1|few|TRBV28
TGTGCCAGCAGTTTATACCCCTCCGTAGAGAGGTCCTACAATGAGCAGTTCTTC
CASSLYPSVERSYNEQFF
>TRBD1|TRBJ2-2|-|TRBV11-3
TGTGCCAGCAGCTTAATACAGGGGGCCACCGGGGAGCTGTTTTTT
CASSLIQGATGELFF
>-|TRBJ1-1|many|TRBV6-8
TGTGCCAGCAGAAGTGGGGGGCGAACTGAAGCTTTCTTT
CASRSGGRTEAFF
>-|TRBJ1-5|medium-sized|TRBV6-8
TGTGCCAGCAGTCCACGGGACGGTCGCAATCAGCCCCAGCATTTT
CASSPRDGRNQPQHF
>TRBD1|TRBJ2-1|few|TRBV5-1
TGCGCCAGTTCGACAGGGGGGCCTTACAATGAGCAGTTCTTC
CASSTGGPYNEQFF
>-|TRBJ1-2|few|TRBV9
TGTGCCAGCAGCGTAGCTACAGGGACCGGGTATGGCTACACCTTC
CASSVATGTGYGYTF
>-|TRBJ1-1|-|TRBV4-1
TGCGCCAGCAGCCAAGTAGATGGGACTGAAGCTTTCTTT
CASSQVDGTEAFF
>TRBD2|TRBJ2-3|few|TRBV28
TGTGCCAGCAGTCCCATGGCGGGGGTAGGCACAGATACGCAGTATTTT
CASSPMAGVGTDTQYF
>-|TRBJ2-7|many|TRBV6-8
TGTGCCAGCCTATCGGTGACCTACGAGCAGTACTTC
CASLSVTYEQYF
>-|TRBJ1-1|medium-sized|TRBV30
TGTGCTTTGGAGCGGAGTCCTATGAACACTGAAGCTTTCTTT
CALERSPMNTEAFF
>-|TRBJ1-4|few|TRBV30
TGTGCCTGGAGTTGGAGGGGGGGTGAAAAACTGTTTTTT
CAWSWRGGEKLFF
>TRBD1|TRBJ1-1|many|TRBV11-3
TGTGCCAGCAGCCAAGCCACAGGGGGCGGAATGAACACTGAAGCTTTCTTT
CASSQATGGGMNTEAFF
>-|TRBJ1-1|-|TRBV15
TGTGCCACCAGCAGAGTATTGTACACTGAAGCTTTCTTT
CATSRVLYTEAFF
>-|TRBJ2-3|-|TRBV29-1
TGCAGCGTTGAATTTGGCAGCTCGTCTAGCACAGATACGCAGTATTTT
CSVEFGSSSSTDTQYF
>TRBD2|TRBJ2-7|few|TRBV9
TGTGCCAGCAGCCCCGGGGGGGAGTACGAGCAGTACTTC
CASSPGGEYEQYF
>-|TRBJ1-4|many|TRBV11-3
TGTGCCAGCAGCTTGGTATCGGGGGGCGCGAATAGTGAAAAACTGTTTTTT
CASSLVSGGANSEKLFF
>-|TRBJ1-1|many|TRBV11-3
TGTGCCAGCAGCTTAGTCCTGGGGTTCGAGGGTGAAGCTTTCTTT
CASSLVLGFEGEAFF
>TRBD2|TRBJ2-3|-|TRBV28
TGTGCCAGCAGCCTCGCGGGGGGCGGGGCAGATACGCAGTATTTT
CASSLAGGGADTQYF
>-|TRBJ1-1|many|TRBV11-3
TGTGCCAGCAGCTTCCCCGTCACTACGAACACTGAAGCTTTCTTT
CASSFPVTTNTEAFF
>-|TRBJ1-6|-|TRBV30
TGTGCCTACGTCATCGGGCTGGGATCCTATAATTCACCCCTCCACTTT
CAYVIGLGSYNSPLHF
>-|TRBJ1-6|few|TRBV28
TGTGCCAGCAGTTTAGGTCCCGAGGATTCACCCCTCCACTTT
CASSLGPEDSPLHF
>-|TRBJ2-6|few|TRBV30
TGTGCCTGGGGTCAAGGAACGGGGGCCAACGTCCTGACTTTC
CAWGQGTGANVLTF
>-|TRBJ2-5|many|TRBV11-3
TGTGCCAGCAGCTTAATCGGGGGACAAGAGACCCAGTACTTC
CASSLIGGQETQYF
>TRBD1|TRBJ1-5|medium-sized|TRBV9
TGTGCCAGCACCTTAGGGACAGGGGGCTTTGGAGAGCCCCAGCATTTT
CASTLGTGGFGEPQHF